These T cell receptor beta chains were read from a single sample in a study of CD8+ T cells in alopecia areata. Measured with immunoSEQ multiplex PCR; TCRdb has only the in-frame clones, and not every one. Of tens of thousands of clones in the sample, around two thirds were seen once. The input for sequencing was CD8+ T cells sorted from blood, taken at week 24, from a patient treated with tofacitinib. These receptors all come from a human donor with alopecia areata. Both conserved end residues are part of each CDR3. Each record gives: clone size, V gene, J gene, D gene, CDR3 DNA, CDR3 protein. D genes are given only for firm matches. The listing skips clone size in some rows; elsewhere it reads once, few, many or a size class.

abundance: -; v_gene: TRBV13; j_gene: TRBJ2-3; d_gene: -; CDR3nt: TGTGCCAGCAGCGGCGACGTCAGCACAGATACGCAGTATTTT; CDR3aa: CASSGDVSTDTQYF
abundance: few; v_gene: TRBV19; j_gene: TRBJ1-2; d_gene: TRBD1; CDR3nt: TGTGCCAGTAGTATAGGAACAGGGGGCGCGAATGGCTACACCTTC; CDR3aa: CASSIGTGGANGYTF
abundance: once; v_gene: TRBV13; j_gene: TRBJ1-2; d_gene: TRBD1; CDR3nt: TGTGCCAGCAGCCCCCGGACAGGCCCGGGATATGGCTACACCTTC; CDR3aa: CASSPRTGPGYGYTF
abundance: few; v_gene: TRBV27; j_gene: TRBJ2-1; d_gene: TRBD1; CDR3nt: TGTGCCAGCAGTTTAGGACAGGGGGCGACGGTCTACAATGAGCAGTTCTTC; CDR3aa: CASSLGQGATVYNEQFF
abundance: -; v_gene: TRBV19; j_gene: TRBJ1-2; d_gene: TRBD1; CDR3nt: TGTGCCAGTAGTATCGACGACAGGGCGTACACCTTC; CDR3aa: CASSIDDRAYTF
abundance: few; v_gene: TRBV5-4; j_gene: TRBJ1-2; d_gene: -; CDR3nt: TGTGCCAGCAGCGCCAGCCTCCGTACTAACTATGGCTACACCTTC; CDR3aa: CASSASLRTNYGYTF
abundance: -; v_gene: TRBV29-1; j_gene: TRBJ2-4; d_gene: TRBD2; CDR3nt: TGCAGCGGTATACTAGCGGGAGGTTCCAAAAACATTCAGTACTTC; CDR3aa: CSGILAGGSKNIQYF
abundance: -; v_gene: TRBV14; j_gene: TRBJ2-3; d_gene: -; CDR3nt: TGTGCCAGCAGCCAGACCCCGGGACTCCCCCCCTGGGGTACGCAGTATTTT; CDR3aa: CASSQTPGLPPWGTQYF
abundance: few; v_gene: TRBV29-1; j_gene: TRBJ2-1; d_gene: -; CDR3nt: TGCAGCGTTGATCAGGGGGGGCGGATAGATAATGAGCAGTTCTTC; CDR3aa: CSVDQGGRIDNEQFF
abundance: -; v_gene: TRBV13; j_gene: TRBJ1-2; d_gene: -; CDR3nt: TGTGCCAGCAGCTTAGGCCGGGGGGCTGATGGCTACACCTTC; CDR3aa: CASSLGRGADGYTF
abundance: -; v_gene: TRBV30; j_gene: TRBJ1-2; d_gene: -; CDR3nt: TGTGCCTGGGGTACCTCAGGGTACCCTGGCTACACCTTC; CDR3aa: CAWGTSGYPGYTF
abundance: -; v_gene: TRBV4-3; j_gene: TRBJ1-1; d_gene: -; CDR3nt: TGCGCCAGCAGCCATGAAGGGGAGACGGCTTTCTTT; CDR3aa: CASSHEGETAFF
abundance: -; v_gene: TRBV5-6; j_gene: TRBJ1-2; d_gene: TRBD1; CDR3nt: TGTGCCAGCAGCTTGGATCGGCAGGGGGCATACTATGGCTACACCTTC; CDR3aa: CASSLDRQGAYYGYTF
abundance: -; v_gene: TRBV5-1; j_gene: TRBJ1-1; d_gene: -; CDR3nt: TGCGCCAGCAGCTTGGGTCGGGGCCCCACTGAAGCTTTCTTT; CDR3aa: CASSLGRGPTEAFF
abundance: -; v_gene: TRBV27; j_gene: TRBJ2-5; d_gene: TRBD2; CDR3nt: TGTGCCAGCAGTTCCGAGACTAGCGGGAGTTGGGAGACCCAGTACTTC; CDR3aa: CASSSETSGSWETQYF
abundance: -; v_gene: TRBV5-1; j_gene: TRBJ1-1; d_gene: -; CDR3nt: TGCGCCAGCAGCCTTGAAGAACTACAGGGAGTCGGCGCTGAAGCTTTCTTT; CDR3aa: CASSLEELQGVGAEAFF
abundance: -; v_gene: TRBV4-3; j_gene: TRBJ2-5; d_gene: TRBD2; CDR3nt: TGCGCCAGCAGCCAAGATTGGCCGGGGGGGGGACAAGAGACCCAGTACTTC; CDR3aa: CASSQDWPGGGQETQYF
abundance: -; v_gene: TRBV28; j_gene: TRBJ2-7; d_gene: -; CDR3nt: TGTGCCAGCAGCGCAACAGGGTTAAGGAACGAGCAGTACTTC; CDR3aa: CASSATGLRNEQYF
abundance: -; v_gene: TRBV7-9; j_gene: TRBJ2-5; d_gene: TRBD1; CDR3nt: TGTGCCAGCAGAGCTGATTTCTGGACAGGGGGAGAGACCCAGTACTTC; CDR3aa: CASRADFWTGGETQYF
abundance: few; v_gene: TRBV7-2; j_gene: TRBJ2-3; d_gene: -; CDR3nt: TGTGCCAGCAGCTCCTGGGACACAGATACGCAGTATTTT; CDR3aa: CASSSWDTDTQYF
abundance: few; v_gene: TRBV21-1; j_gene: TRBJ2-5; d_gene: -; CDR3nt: TGTGCCAGAAATACCTCAGGGGGCCCACGGGAGACCCAGTACTTC; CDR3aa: CARNTSGGPRETQYF
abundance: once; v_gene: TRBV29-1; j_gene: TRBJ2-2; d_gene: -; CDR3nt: TGCAGCGTTGATAGCTTGGGTGACGGGGAGCTGTTTTTT; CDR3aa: CSVDSLGDGELFF
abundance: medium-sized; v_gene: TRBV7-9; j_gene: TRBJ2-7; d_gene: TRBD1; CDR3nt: TGTGCCAGCAGCCAAAAGAGGGGACAGGATACCTACGAGCAGTACTTC; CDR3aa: CASSQKRGQDTYEQYF
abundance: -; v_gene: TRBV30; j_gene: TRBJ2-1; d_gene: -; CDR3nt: TGTGCCTGGAGTGTACTCGAATTCGGGAATGAGCAGTTCTTC; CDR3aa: CAWSVLEFGNEQFF